This record covers a single TCR beta chain. In the authors' methods: Estimates of nucleated cell counts were drawn from the amplification of reference gene primers. Sequenced by immunoSEQ multiplex PCR; TCRdb stores in-frame clones only, minus some. Clone size and V and J calls were adopted from that table, with D and trimming inferred from the DNA. Of 100,000 to 120,000 clones in the sample, over 65% were seen once. The data are from a study of blood T cell repertoires in COVID-19. Across the study: Both acute and convalescent COVID-19 samples were obtained from the United States, Italy and Spain. The cDNA or gDNA used as material had been derived from T cells, B-cell-depleted T cells, or PBMCs.

Sequencing was carried out using peripheral blood. The sequence derives from an elderly woman with acute or convalescent COVID-19.

This CDR3 reads CASSAPGRRGFTEAFF. Here the CDR3 DNA reads TGTGCCAGCAGTGCCCCCGGGAGGAGGGGTTTCACTGAAGCTTTCTTT. The rearrangement links TRBV6-1 to TRBJ1-1; a possible D gene is TRBD1 (5 bases). This CDR3 has 16 amino acids. Trimming took off 4 bases at V and 4 bases at J, with 19 bases between the two ends. The germline CDR1 and CDR2 sequences are MNHNS and SASEGT.